The present T cell receptor (beta chain) was sequenced within a study of beta chain features in type 1 diabetes. Study results and caveats: Naive, central memory and Treg TCRB repertoires appeared more alike in patients than in healthy donors. Type 1 diabetes patients had moderately but significantly shorter TCRB CDR3s in all four CD4+ subsets. Cells that show high TCR expression could be over-represented by cDNA sequencing.

Germline V lookup: CDR1 SNHLY, CDR2 FYNNEI. The V and J ends lost 7 bases and 2 bases, in that order; junction bases with no gene match: 5. The CDR3 runs 14 residues. Notes on this clone: Its antigen is undetermined.

Every isolated RNA sample was fully reverse transcribed, so sequencing captured expressed TCRB transcripts. TCRdb's copy holds only in-frame clones and misses some; the assay was immunoSEQ multiplex PCR. The sample includes about 660,000 clones, over 12% seen only once; the top ten take 0.035% to 0.04%. Sequenced sample: naive CD4+ T cells from blood. The sequence was collected from a man younger than 30 with type 1 diabetes. This rearrangement joins TRBV2 to TRBJ2-1, with 7 bases identical to TRBD1. The CDR3 nucleotides are TGTGCCAGCACGAGGGGACAGCCCTACAATGAGCAGTTCTTC. Protein: CASTRGQPYNEQFF.